This T cell receptor (beta chain) stems from a study of cytomegalovirus exposure and HLA in healthy donors (dated by TCRdb to about 2017). Study-level background: According to an earlier analysis of several hundred of the donors, about 170 million T cells yielded 117 million unique TCR beta sequences and about 300 Gb of sequence data. Approximately 300 gigabases of sequencing data and 70 million to 100 million unique TCR sequences made up an early release that covered about 640 HLA-typed donors. Of the roughly 400 genotyped donors, about 84% fell in the genetic ancestry cluster associated with self-reported Caucasian donors. The aim of the study was to test whether cataloging public T cell receptors could identify signatures of past pathogen exposure. The T cell repertoires of under 750 subjects were profiled by immunosequencing and related to cytomegalovirus serostatus. Along with the roughly 710-subject first cohort, a separate validation cohort of over a hundred different subjects was used. To predict cytomegalovirus infection status, the study brought together high-throughput TCR immunosequencing, statistical association of individual TCRs with disease status, and machine learning. To study patterns of TCR occurrence, a later analysis re-analyzed previously published TCR beta repertoires from 600 to 750 donors and added high-resolution HLA genotyping. The later analysis used no new phenotypic data to find candidate immune exposures, relying instead on TCR beta sequences and their occurrence across donors. To decide whether each TCR beta V gene segment behaved as functional or pseudogenic, an earlier analysis of fewer than 750 of the donors relied on high-throughput TCR beta sequencing. Donor age, sex, ethnicity and CMV serostatus were compiled together with the repertoire data. A later genetic analysis used genome-wide SNP genotypes for about 55% of the 666 donors, treating that subset as a discovery cohort. Every repertoire in the discovery cohort had been generated on one and the same sequencing platform. Both class I and class II loci were covered by HLA typing, at four-digit resolution. Typing coverage varied by locus: about 629-640 donors for A, B, C, DRB1 and DQB1; more than 500 for DQA1; more than 600 for DPA1; around 490 for DPB1. Five DR-DQ haplotypes were handled as single units for association and clustering, since linkage in the cohort was strong. Among under 450 genotyped donors of the cohort, an average of approximately 250,000 unique TCR beta nucleotide sequences were sequenced per donor, roughly 18% of them non-productive. What the research found in general, with its limitations: In the study, some 180 TCR beta chains were listed as associated with cytomegalovirus. In an earlier analysis of roughly 560 of the donors, most TCR beta V segments were observed in productive rearrangements about 87% or about 30% of the time, broadly matching IMGT annotations. Compared with equally common non-associated chains, HLA-associated TCR beta chains in a later analysis were more clonally expanded and had lower generation probabilities. This cohort had only TCR beta chains sequenced, and the lack of alpha or paired-chain data limited which features could be detected. Because some donors lacked HLA typing at each locus, the association tests relied only on the typed subset. A cluster of highly shared sequence variants was judged likely to be a technical artifact of the sequencing pipeline. CMV serostatus was the only immune exposure information available for the cohort. The classifier was reported to diagnose cytomegalovirus status with high specificity and sensitivity in both the original cohort and the validation cohort. Most CMV-associated TCR beta chains appeared to be HLA-restricted in a later analysis, and the HLA associations seemed to be driven largely by CMV exposure. A further reported finding was that TCR beta sequences accurately predicted the HLA-A and HLA-B alleles for most subjects in the first cohort. Some IMGT-functional V segments, including TRBV6-2 and TRBV6-3, could not be told apart with the 87-base-pair reads, so those segments were excluded. According to the authors, the approach could potentially be generalized to other disease states and immunological phenotypes. A later analysis reported that several top co-occurrence clusters appeared linked to parvovirus B19, influenza, CMV and Epstein-Barr virus. Assigning TCR associations to individual alleles was difficult when HLA alleles, especially DR and DQ, strongly co-occurred. A few of the identified cytomegalovirus-associated TCR beta chains were confirmed in vitro to be specific for cytomegalovirus antigens. According to a later genetic analysis, donors in an Asian-associated ancestry cluster had fewer N-insertions in productive TCRs than the roughly 670-donor mean. In a later analysis, the rate of TCR association differed among HLA loci, with DRB1 alleles having the most associated TCRs and HLA-C alleles having the fewest. In a later analysis, 16,951 TCR beta sequences were associated with specific HLA alleles at a false discovery rate of 0.05. V-gene and J-gene trimming of TCR beta chains was associated with a missense DCLRE1C variant in a later genetic analysis, and the association was replicated in an independent cohort. Because counts were too low, 15 to 20 rarely observed V segments, including chromosome 9 orphons, were excluded from the earlier analysis of roughly 580 of the donors. While some public TCRs were present in many individuals, most TCR sequences turned up only very rarely across donors. Presence/absence analyses assumed roughly uniform sequencing depth across donors, an assumption that may not hold. Correlated functional status among segregating V segments might be attributable to linkage disequilibrium, but an unknown experimental factor could not be ruled out.

V trim: 5 bases; J trim: 4 bases; unmatched bases: 13. Counted from cysteine to phenylalanine, this CDR3 has 17 amino acids. Only the CDR3 DNA is retained, 51 bases long and in frame from the first base. Sequences SGHVS (CDR1) and FQNEAQ (CDR2) are obtained from the germline V gene. As concerns this clone: This clone's antigen is unknown. The input lacks base qualities; no much larger clone sits a single base away.

Receptor libraries were prepared by the immunoSEQ multiplex PCR assay. For the multiplex PCR, a mixture combining 60 forward primers for TCR Vbeta segments and 13 reverse primers for TCR Jbeta segments was used. Amplification of the CDR3 region of rearranged TCR beta genes was performed with a multiplex PCR assay on genomic DNA. Amplified TCR beta libraries were sequenced as 87-base-pair reads on the Illumina HiSeq System. The original pipeline was this. A later analysis tallied 75 million to 85 million unique TCR beta chains across the 666 repertoires, and some 10 million of those chains were shared by two or more donors. A nearest-neighbor algorithm error-corrected the raw reads and collapsed the reads into unique sequences, merging closely related sequences to remove PCR and sequencing errors. To assign V, D and J gene segments, CDR3 sequences were aligned to IMGT reference sequences. For a sequence to be retained, a match of at least six nucleotides to both a V gene segment and a J gene segment was required. A rearrangement was called productive if the CDR3 had no stop codons and remained in frame with V and J, and every other rearrangement was called non-productive. Following IMGT convention, CDR3 was defined as the stretch from the second conserved V-encoded cysteine up to the conserved J-encoded phenylalanine. Sequences without an unambiguous match to a single V gene segment were excluded from the earlier analysis of over 500 of the donors. In an earlier analysis of approximately 550 of the donors, V segments were called functional above 56.7% productive rearrangements and were called segregating when the between-donor standard deviation exceeded 5%. A statistical classification framework was built for diagnosing cytomegalovirus status from the catalog of TCR beta chain sequences. In a later analysis, TCR nucleotide sequences were compared against IMGT/GENE-DB human TR gene sequences so that V and J genes could be assigned. A later analysis assigned CDR3 sequences and most-parsimonious VDJ recombination scenarios with the TCRdist pipeline. In a later analysis, every TCR beta chain was defined by the combination of its CDR3 amino acid sequence and its V-gene family, and reads without a unique V-gene family were dropped. A later analysis removed several hundred highly shared, low-generation-probability nucleotide sequences to deal with suspected cross-contamination and a sequencing artifact. In a later analysis, a clonal expansion index for each public chain was calculated from normalized within-repertoire ranks of inferred template counts. In a later analysis, generation probabilities were computed with a VDJ recombination model fitted to out-of-frame rearrangements, and the resulting probabilities were checked against IGoR. Hypergeometric tests were used in a later analysis to score TCR-TCR, TCR-HLA and TCR-CMV co-occurrence, with a repertoire-size bias correction applied to the TCR pairs. A later analysis estimated false discovery rates by permuting HLA or CMV assignments 20 times. In a later analysis, co-occurring TCRs were grouped using DBSCAN, and TCRdist sequence similarity was added for clustering within HLA-allele-positive subsets. Repertoires with fewer than 30,000 or more than 120,000 public chains were left out of co-occurrence clustering, as were a handful of repertoires with anomalous nucleotide sharing. TCRdb carries this immuneACCESS record with in-frame sequences only. Its versions omit some clonotypes, under half of them owing to an unresolved V gene in the studies checked, with the rest unexplained. D and trimming were read from the DNA, whereas the V and J calls and clone size are those reported in that table. In this sample the table shows over 200,000 clones, about 80% of which occur a single time. The ten largest clones represent 0.58% of the sample.

The cohort consisted of 650 to 850 healthy bone marrow donors. All cohort members were sampled while nominally healthy, although unrecorded immune exposures were likely present. The donor was CMV seronegative and belonged to the group of several hundred seronegative cohort members. Each donor provided a peripheral blood sample, and peripheral blood mononuclear cells were used for TCR beta sequencing. The Qiagen DNeasy Blood Extraction Kit was used to extract genomic DNA from the blood cell samples. The chain is encoded by TRBV7-8 joined to TRBJ2-1, with 8 bases matching TRBD2. This sequence was found in a woman aged 40 to 55 in good health and CMV-seronegative. Source material: PBMCs. CDR3 reads: CASSPLPRGGGYNEQFF. DNA sequence: TGTGCCAGCAGCCCCCTTCCGAGGGGCGGGGGGTACAATGAGCAGTTCTTC.